This TCR beta chain is from a study of Ad26.COV2.S vaccination and SARS-CoV-2 variants (dated by TCRdb to 2020 to 2022). The study in broad terms: Vaccine-arm donors came from COV1001, a multicentre, randomized, double-blind, placebo-controlled phase I-IIa trial of Ad26.COV2.S in healthy adults. Participants in the trial were split at random into five groups of five each, receiving low-dose or high-dose Ad26.COV2.S once or twice, or else placebo on both occasions. Sequencing of the TCRbeta repertoire served to evaluate the specificity and breadth of SARS-CoV-2-reactive T cell receptors following Ad26.COV2.S vaccination. Throughout the experiments and outcome assessment, investigators stayed blinded to trial group allocation. The TCR-sequenced set comprised roughly 30 samples: about 19 Ad26.COV2.S vaccine recipients, 5 placebo recipients and 8 SARS-CoV-2 convalescent individuals. Ad26.COV2.S was administered intramuscularly at 5 x 10^10 or 1 x 10^11 viral particles, either as a single shot or as two shots given 56 days apart.

Paper-wide results and their limitations: Higher spike-specific TCR breadth was observed in Ad26.COV2.S recipients than in placebo recipients (P = 0.0014). The study was not powered to compare responses between vaccine doses or regimens. According to the authors, total T cell responses may have been underestimated by the TCR breadth and depth analyses. Comparable non-spike TCR breadth was observed between vaccine and placebo recipients, consistent with only spike being contained in the vaccine. Substantial breadth of spike-specific CD8+ and CD4+ T cell responses was reported after vaccination.

The sample's treatment or condition, from its label and the paper: some 20 received Ad26.COV2.S at low or high dose, single or two shots; roughly five received placebo; per-sample allocation not given. Repertoires of vaccine and placebo recipients were sequenced from samples taken on day 63 after the first injection. In Cohort 1b, about two dozen adults aged 18-55 years were enrolled at a single site in Boston, USA, between 29 July and 7 August 2020. As a vaccine, Ad26.COV2.S was a replication-incompetent adenovirus type 26 vector that expressed a prefusion-stabilized SARS-CoV-2 spike protein derived from the original Wuhan strain. The immunoSEQ Assay was used to sequence TCRbeta CDR3 regions. After extraction, genomic DNA underwent amplification by bias-controlled multiplex PCR, followed by high-throughput sequencing. Processing in the source paper ran as follows. To quantify the absolute abundance of every unique TCRbeta CDR3 region, sequences were collapsed and filtered. Usable DNA was measured by amplifying reference genes present in all nucleated cells, and TCRbeta template counts were normalized to that usable DNA to estimate T cell fraction. Repertoire TCRs were annotated as SARS-CoV-2-specific by exact matching of V gene, CDR3 amino acid sequence and J gene to a known reactive TCR set. MIRA supplied the reference SARS-CoV-2 TCR set, which was filtered for enrichment in COVID-19-positive ImmuneCODE repertoires so that public or cross-reactive TCRs were removed. Drawing on the MIRA antigens, annotated TCRs were analysed further at the level of specific ORF or position within ORF. Breadth was defined as the number of annotated unique rearrangements divided by the total number of unique productive rearrangements, and depth was defined as the summed frequency of the annotated unique rearrangements. Two-sided Wilcoxon rank-sum tests were applied when comparing TCR breadth between groups. This is the immuneACCESS table as TCRdb keeps it, with only in-frame sequences that have V and J called. A part of the clones is gone; compared with another copy, unresolved V genes explain less than half, and the rest is unexplained. From that table come the V and J calls and clone size; the DNA was used to work out D and trimming. Counted in this sample were roughly 410,000 clones; about 83% of them appeared once. Clones ranked in the top ten supply roughly 7.4% of the sample.

This clone showed up just once. Its antigen specificity is not known. Base qualities are missing; no much larger clone stands one base away. The CDR3 has 16 amino acids, counting the end cysteine and phenylalanine. The read is trimmed to its CDR3 DNA, 48 bases read in frame from base 1. Looking up the germline V gene yields CDR1 SGHRS and CDR2 YFSETQ. Germline trimming: 0 bases from V, 2 bases from J; junction bases outside gene matches: 5. The chain is assembled from TRBV5-1 and TRBJ2-7, and 10 junctional nucleotides match TRBD1. The TCR sequence derives from a person between 18 and 65 years old who received the Ad26.COV2.S COVID-19 vaccine or a placebo. The specimen was peripheral blood, collected in a trial of Ad26.COV2.S vaccine versus placebo. The sequenced DNA: TGCGCCAGCAGCTTGGCCGGGACAGGGGTCGCCTACGAGCAGTACTTC. Protein translation: CASSLAGTGVAYEQYF.